Below, one TCR beta chain is given with its context. Caucasian individuals from Russia who were healthy and aged about 6 to 95 acted as donors. Deletions cut 4 bases from V and 6 bases from J, with 13 bases between. The CDR3 runs to 13 residues. The germline gives CDR1 SGHRS, CDR2 YFSETQ. The data derive from a study of blood T cells in healthy people across ages. It was with a sample-barcoded 5' primer and a J-beta primer mix that a second PCR of roughly 7 to 11 cycles was run. Each CDR3 protein gets one entry after TCRdb re-called the 5' RACE reads with MiXCR. The sample has nearly 800,000 distinct CDR3 sequences; approximately 53% are singletons.

The receptor was derived from a man in his forties in good health. The chain has TRBV5-1 and TRBJ1-2; D perhaps matches TRBD1 (5 bases). Sequencing was carried out using blood. The CDR3 DNA reads TGCGCCAGCAGCGCCGACAGCTCGGATGGCTACACCTTC. Its translation is CASSADSSDGYTF.